This T cell receptor (beta chain) is drawn from a study of neurological immune-mediated disorders. The study, taken as a whole, reports: Subjects shared no identical expanded-clone CDR3 amino acid sequences, suggesting private TCR-beta repertoires in all groups. In HTLV-1-associated myelopathy, TCR clonal expansion was greatest, and in multiple sclerosis it was least, below healthy controls.

With V trimmed by 5 bases and J by 4 bases, 3 bases remained unmatched. The CDR3 contains 13 residues. The cDNA was synthesized by means of template-switch 5'RACE, which was carried out with 10-nucleotide random UMIs. Over 200 million TCR-beta sequences from 15-18 subjects were obtained in each sequencing run. TCRdb redid the calling of the 5' RACE reads with MiXCR, one entry per CDR3 protein. The table shows roughly 18,000 distinct CDR3 sequences, with about a quarter occurring only once. Ten or more counts support this clonotype. The antigen is not known. This TCR came from a man aged 50 or older with HTLV-1-associated myelopathy (HAM/TSP). What was sequenced was PBMCs. V gene TRBV12-3 or TRBV12-4 combines with J gene TRBJ1-2; 8 nucleotides agree with TRBD1. CDR3 protein: CASSPGTGYGYTF. The CDR3 nucleotides read TGTGCCAGCAGTCCCGGGACAGGCTATGGCTACACCTTC.